The 30 T cell receptor beta chains below all came from one sample that was sequenced in a study of shared clonotypes between healthy human individuals (dated by TCRdb to between 2020 and 2021). For the CD8 naive samples, CD45RO-negative cells were positively selected for CCR7, yielding a CD45RA+CCR7+ population from which TemRA cells were excluded. Library generation was performed with the immunoSEQ multiplex PCR assay. The source is immuneACCESS, and TCRdb retained only in-frame sequences with V and J called. Part of the clones is not carried over; for the studies checked, unresolved V genes explain less than half of this, and the remainder is unexplained. A total of over 2 million clones appear in this sample, about 94% of them only once. In total, the top ten clones hold 0.85% to 1.3% of the sample. Source material: naive CD8+ T cells sorted from blood. The sample's cell subset or site label, in plain terms: CD45RA+CCR7+. The receptors here all came from a man younger than 30 in good health.

The chain has TRBV12-5 and TRBJ2-7; 12 bases line up with TRBD1. J was trimmed by 6 bases and V by 2 bases; bases with no gene match: 8. CDR1 and CDR2 from the germline V gene are LGHNT and FRNRAP. The CDR3 sequence is 16 residues long. The CDR3 here is CASGLPRDRGPFEQYF. The CDR3 region has the DNA TGTGCTAGTGGTTTGCCCAGGGACAGGGGGCCCTTCGAGCAGTACTTC. The entire variable domain, with the rest obtained from reference TRBV12-5 and TRBJ2-7, is as follows: DARVTQTPRHKVTEMGQEVTMRCQPILGHNTVFWYRQTMMQGLELLAYFRNRAPLDDSGMPKDRFSAEMPDATLATLKIQPSEPRDSAVYFCASGLPRDRGPFEQYFGPGTRLTVT.

This chain links TRBV5-6 with TRBJ2-2; TRBD1 agrees at 7 bases. Looked up from germline, CDR1 is SGHDT and CDR2 is YYEEEE. The trim removed 2 bases at V and 7 bases at J, leaving 11 bases unmatched. The CDR3 length is 16 residues. The chain's CDR3 is CASSFGSGGEGGELFF. CDR3 DNA: TGTGCCAGCAGCTTCGGATCAGGGGGAGAGGGCGGGGAGCTGTTTTTT.

This clone was observed a few times. The chain is built from TRBV29-1 and TRBJ1-2, with a possible D match to TRBD1 (6 bases). Per germline, CDR1 SQVTM and CDR2 ANQGSEA. The CDR3 contains 12 residues. Trimming removed 6 bases from V and 12 bases from J, with 20 bases in between. The CDR3 DNA follows: TGCAGCGTCCTGGACACCCCAGGGGTTGACACCTTC. Translation gives CSVLDTPGVDTF.

This clone was detected only a few times. At the DNA level, this CDR3 is encoded by other sequences in the same sample as well. The chain couples TRBV7-9 to TRBJ1-2, with 8 bases that match TRBD1. The V and J ends lost 3 bases and 3 bases, in that order; junction bases with no gene match: 0. The length of the CDR3 is 13 residues. The germline V gene has CDR1 SEHNR and CDR2 FQNEAQ (reference sequence). The CDR3 sequence: CASSLTGDYGYTF. DNA of the CDR3: TGTGCCAGCAGCTTGACAGGGGACTATGGCTACACCTTC.

A single count supports this clone. The V gene is TRBV30, the J gene TRBJ1-6; TRBD1 might be the D (5 bases). CDR3 size: 14 residues. The V gene lost 0 bases and the J gene lost 4 bases, with 7 bases spanning the gap. The germline gives CDR1 GTSNPN, CDR2 SVGIG (reference sequence). Here the CDR3 reads CAWSVDSYNSPLHF. The CDR3 DNA reads as TGTGCCTGGAGTGTTGACAGTTATAATTCACCCCTCCACTTT.

This clone was seen a handful of times. V is TRBV7-8 and J is TRBJ2-3; D unresolved. The V gene lost 5 bases and the J gene lost 0 bases, with 12 bases spanning the gap. Germline V lookup: CDR1 SGHVS, CDR2 FQNEAQ. The length of the CDR3 is 15 residues. The CDR3 DNA sequence: TGTGCCAGCAGCCCCCGGATCTCTAGCACAGATACGCAGTATTTT. Translated: CASSPRISSTDTQYF.

The gene calls are TRBV19 and TRBJ1-5; D may be TRBD1 (5 bases). Germline loops: CDR1 LNHDA, CDR2 SQIVND (reference sequence). V was cut by 5 bases and J by 2 bases, with 10 bases left in between. The CDR3 contains 14 residues. For the CDR3, the DNA is TGTGCCAGTAGTTATACAGGAGGCAATCAGCCCCAGCATTTT. Amino acid sequence: CASSYTGGNQPQHF.

The V and J genes are TRBV30 and TRBJ2-7; D is perhaps TRBD1 (5 bases). The V and J ends lost 2 bases and 0 bases respectively, with 8 bases between them. There are 13 residues in the CDR3. Germline CDR1 GTSNPN, CDR2 SVGIG (reference sequence). The CDR3 coding sequence is TGTGCCTGGAGTTATGACAGCTCCTACGAGCAGTACTTC. This sequence encodes CAWSYDSSYEQYF.

The rearrangement joins TRBV6-6 to TRBJ1-1, with 7 bases matching TRBD1. The CDR3 length is 12 residues. Germline V CDR1 and CDR2: MNHNY, SVGAGI (reference sequence). The trim removed 1 base at V and 7 bases at J, leaving 0 bases unmatched. The CDR3 sequence is CASSYWDSEAFF. The DNA for the CDR3 is TGTGCCAGCAGTTACTGGGACAGTGAAGCTTTCTTT.

V and J are TRBV11-3 and TRBJ1-5; unclear D gene. The CDR3 is 13 amino acids. V lost 9 bases to trimming and J lost 7 bases, with 16 bases between them. Germline V CDR1 and CDR2: SGHNT, YENEEA. CDR3 sequence reads: CASNTLPRQPQHF. Written as DNA, the CDR3 is TGTGCCAGTAATACATTGCCCAGGCAGCCCCAGCATTTT.

This chain uses TRBV5-5 with TRBJ2-7; TRBD2 matches at 8 bases. The CDR3 has 15 amino acids. Germline lookup yields CDR1 SGHKS and CDR2 YYEKEE (reference sequence). V gave up 0 bases and J gave up 4 bases; unmatched junction bases: 6. CDR3 in DNA: TGTGCCAGCAGCTTGGAACCGGGAGGGTTTTACGAGCAGTACTTC. It codes for CASSLEPGGFYEQYF.

V is TRBV11-2 and J is TRBJ2-7; 7 bases align to TRBD1. Per the germline V gene, CDR1 is SGHAT and CDR2 is FQNNGV. The CDR3 runs to 14 residues. Germline trimming cut 5 bases from V and 1 base from J; bases unmatched to any gene: 5. In DNA, the CDR3 is TGTGCCAGCAGCCCCGACAGGGTTTCCTACGAGCAGTACTTC. Amino acids: CASSPDRVSYEQYF.

This rearrangement joins TRBV19 to TRBJ2-3; TRBD2 matches 10 bases. CDR1 and CDR2 (germline): LNHDA, SQIVND (reference sequence). After removal of 7 bases from V and 1 base from J, the junction contained 5 bases not matched to a gene. The CDR3 contains 15 residues. The CDR3 bases are TGTGCCAGTAAGACCGGGACTAGCGGCACAGATACGCAGTATTTT. Protein sequence: CASKTGTSGTDTQYF.

V gene TRBV6-6 combines with J gene TRBJ1-5; no reliable D call. Deletions cut 3 bases from V and 5 bases from J, with 14 bases between. This CDR3 spans 15 amino acids. Germline assignment: CDR1 MNHNY and CDR2 SVGAGI (reference sequence). The CDR3 sequence is CASSYGELSDQPQHF. The DNA of the CDR3 is TGTGCCAGCAGTTATGGGGAATTGTCAGATCAGCCCCAGCATTTT.

The rearrangement links TRBV2 to TRBJ1-2; D remains ambiguous. With 3 bases removed from V and 7 bases from J, the gap between germline ends came to 6 bases. This CDR3 region has 11 residues. The germline V gene encodes CDR1 SNHLY and CDR2 FYNNEI. CDR3 DNA sequence: TGTGCCAGCAGTGATGGACCTGGCTACACCTTC. As protein: CASSDGPGYTF.

V and J are TRBV27 and TRBJ2-3, with 7 bases matching TRBD2. V was pared by 1 base and J by 3 bases, with 10 bases of the junction left unmatched. The CDR3 has 17 residues. CDR1 and CDR2 from the germline V gene are MNHEY and SMNVEV (reference sequence). The CDR3 reads CASSLLLSSGITDTQYF. The CDR3 region has the DNA TGTGCCAGCAGTTTATTATTGTCTAGCGGAATAACAGATACGCAGTATTTT.

V is TRBV5-6 and J is TRBJ2-2; 8 nucleotides match TRBD2. Per germline, CDR1 SGHDT and CDR2 YYEEEE. After removal of 2 bases from V and 3 bases from J, the junction contained 3 bases not matched to a gene. This CDR3 is built from 15 residues. Here the CDR3 DNA reads TGTGCCAGCAGCTTAGGCGGGGGGTACACCGGGGAGCTGTTTTTT. Amino acid sequence: CASSLGGGYTGELFF.

The chain has TRBV7-9 and TRBJ2-4; D gene uncertain. The V gene's germline CDR1 is SEHNR and CDR2 FQNEAQ (reference sequence). This CDR3 has 12 residues. V lost 1 base, J lost 7 bases, and 5 bases lay in between. This CDR3 is CASSLVANIQYF. The CDR3 region has the DNA TGTGCCAGCAGCTTAGTCGCGAACATTCAGTACTTC.

The chain has TRBV5-4 and TRBJ1-2; TRBD1 agrees at 8 bases. Per the germline V gene, CDR1 is SGHNT and CDR2 is YYREEE (reference sequence). V lost 2 bases and J lost 8; bases outside the gene matches: 8. The CDR3 length is 14 residues. CDR3 DNA sequence: TGTGCCAGCAGCTTCCGCGCAGGGGGCCAAGGCTACACCTTC. Amino acid sequence: CASSFRAGGQGYTF.

The rearrangement uses TRBV6-1 and TRBJ2-3; D perhaps matches TRBD1 (6 bases). Germline loops: CDR1 MNHNS, CDR2 SASEGT. The CDR3 loop spans 15 amino acids. Between the trimmed V and J ends, which lost 4 bases and 5 bases, there was a span of 16 bases. The CDR3 is CASSGGRGGRDTQYF. The CDR3 bases are TGTGCCAGCAGTGGAGGGCGTGGGGGCCGAGATACGCAGTATTTT.

The chain joins TRBV5-1 to TRBJ2-1, with 9 bases lining up with TRBD2. This CDR3 comprises 16 residues. The germline V gene has CDR1 SGHRS and CDR2 YFSETQ. The J segment lost 8 bases and the V segment lost 4 bases, leaving 13 bases of the junction unmatched. Here the CDR3 DNA reads TGCGCCAGCAGCGCGCTGGCGGGAGGGCCTCTGGATGAGCAGTTCTTC. Translating gives CASSALAGGPLDEQFF.

The chain links TRBV30 to TRBJ2-7, with 7 bases lining up with TRBD1. After removal of 8 bases from V and 2 bases from J, the junction contained 12 bases not matched to a gene. CDR1 and CDR2 from the germline V gene are GTSNPN and SVGIG (reference sequence). The CDR3 totals 14 residues. CDR3 sequence reads: CALHLQGPTYEQYF. The CDR3 DNA reads TGTGCCCTGCACCTACAGGGGCCGACCTACGAGCAGTACTTC. Variable domain in full (rest from reference TRBV30 and TRBJ2-7): SQTIHQWPATLVQPVGSPLSLECTVEGTSNPNLYWYRQAAGRGLQLLFYSVGIGQISSEVPQNLSASRPQDRQFILSSKKLLLSDSGFYLCALHLQGPTYEQYFGPGTRLTVT.

The chain is built from TRBV7-2 and TRBJ2-1, with 11 bases that match TRBD2. The germline CDR1 and CDR2 sequences are SGHTA and FQGNSA. The CDR3 spans 17 residues. The V gene end was trimmed by 1 base and the J gene end by 0 bases; junction bases not matched to a gene: 2. CDR3 residues: CASSLGLAGISYNEQFF. DNA for the CDR3: TGTGCCAGCAGCTTAGGACTAGCGGGAATCTCCTACAATGAGCAGTTCTTC.

This clone showed up just once. This chain joins TRBV4-1 and TRBJ2-6; D is perhaps TRBD2 (6 bases). V gave up 2 bases and J gave up 1 base, with 24 bases separating them. The CDR3 contains 21 residues. Germline CDR1 MGHRA, CDR2 YSYEKL. The CDR3 here is CASSQLKTRRDSSSGANVLTF. Written as DNA, the CDR3 is TGCGCCAGCAGCCAACTTAAGACTAGACGAGACAGCTCGTCTGGGGCCAACGTCCTGACTTTC.

The chain employs TRBV7-6 and TRBJ2-7, with 9 bases fitting TRBD1. The junction had 4 bases not matched to a gene; V was cut back by 2 bases and J by 2 bases. This CDR3 comprises 15 residues. CDR1 is SGHVS, CDR2 FNYEAQ, per germline. In DNA form, the CDR3 reads TGTGCCAGCAGCTTAACGACAGGGGGTGCCTACGAGCAGTACTTC. It specifies CASSLTTGGAYEQYF.

The rearrangement joins TRBV30 to TRBJ2-3; 7 bases align to TRBD1. The J segment lost 2 bases and the V segment lost 8 bases, leaving 10 bases of the junction unmatched. From germline, CDR1 is GTSNPN and CDR2 SVGIG (reference sequence). There are 14 residues in the CDR3. CDR3 nucleotides: TGTGCCGCCGGGGACAGCCTTTACACAGATACGCAGTATTTT. It codes for CAAGDSLYTDTQYF.

The chain uses TRBV19 and TRBJ2-1, with 8 bases matching TRBD1. The germline V gene encodes CDR1 LNHDA and CDR2 SQIVND (reference sequence). This CDR3 spans 17 amino acids. The junction had 13 bases not matched to a gene; V was cut back by 1 base and J by 8 bases. The CDR3 reads CASSIAPLGWGQDEQFF. CDR3 sequence (DNA): TGTGCCAGTAGTATAGCCCCTCTTGGGTGGGGACAGGATGAGCAGTTCTTC.

CDR3 sequence reads: CASTTGLAGGLSYNEQFF. The DNA for the CDR3 is TGTGCCAGTACTACGGGACTAGCGGGGGGCCTTTCCTACAATGAGCAGTTCTTC. This chain connects TRBV19 to TRBJ2-1; 15 bases are shared with TRBD2. CDR1 is LNHDA, CDR2 SQIVND, per germline (reference sequence). The CDR3 has 18 amino acids. V lost 7 bases and J lost 1; bases outside the gene matches: 8.

Details on this clone: This same CDR3 is encoded by further DNA sequences in the sample. The rearrangement uses TRBV27 and TRBJ2-7; D gene unclear. Between the trimmed V and J ends, which lost 3 bases and 2 bases, there was a span of 8 bases. CDR1 and CDR2 from the germline V gene are MNHEY and SMNVEV (reference sequence). This CDR3 comprises 13 residues. CDR3 in amino acids: CASSFSGAYEQYF. The CDR3 bases are TGTGCCAGCAGTTTCTCTGGGGCCTACGAGCAGTACTTC.

Here the CDR3 DNA reads TGTGCCAGCAGCGTAGGAACCCCCGGCATAACTGGAAACACCATATATTTT. It specifies CASSVGTPGITGNTIYF. The rearrangement uses TRBV9 and TRBJ1-3; D not resolved. The germline gives CDR1 SGDLS, CDR2 YYNGEE. The V and J ends lost 0 bases and 2 bases respectively, with 15 bases between them. This CDR3 region has 17 residues.